This TCR beta chain originates from a study of beta chain features in type 1 diabetes. The ends were cut back, 0 bases at V and 5 bases at J, with 13 bases in the middle. This CDR3 spans 15 amino acids. Germline CDR1 is MNHNY and CDR2 is SVGAGI (reference sequence). Remarks on this clone: The antigen is not known.

Study-level results: People with Type 1 diabetes carried modestly yet significantly shorter TCRB CDR3s in all four CD4+ subsets. The naive, central memory and Treg TCRB repertoires looked more alike in patients than they did in healthy donors.

Expressed TCRB transcripts were sequenced, since all the RNA that had been isolated was reverse transcribed. The method was immunoSEQ multiplex PCR; TCRdb's version includes in-frame clones alone and lacks a portion of them. In the table there are about 650,000 clones, around 11% of which are singletons. The V gene is TRBV6-6, the J gene TRBJ1-1, with no clear D. The TCR originated in a man aged 30 to 39 with type 1 diabetes. Specimen: naive CD4+ T cells from blood. CDR3 sequence (DNA): TGTGCCAGCAGTTACTCGAAGTCTGGGTTAACTGAAGCTTTCTTT. Translation: CASSYSKSGLTEAFF.